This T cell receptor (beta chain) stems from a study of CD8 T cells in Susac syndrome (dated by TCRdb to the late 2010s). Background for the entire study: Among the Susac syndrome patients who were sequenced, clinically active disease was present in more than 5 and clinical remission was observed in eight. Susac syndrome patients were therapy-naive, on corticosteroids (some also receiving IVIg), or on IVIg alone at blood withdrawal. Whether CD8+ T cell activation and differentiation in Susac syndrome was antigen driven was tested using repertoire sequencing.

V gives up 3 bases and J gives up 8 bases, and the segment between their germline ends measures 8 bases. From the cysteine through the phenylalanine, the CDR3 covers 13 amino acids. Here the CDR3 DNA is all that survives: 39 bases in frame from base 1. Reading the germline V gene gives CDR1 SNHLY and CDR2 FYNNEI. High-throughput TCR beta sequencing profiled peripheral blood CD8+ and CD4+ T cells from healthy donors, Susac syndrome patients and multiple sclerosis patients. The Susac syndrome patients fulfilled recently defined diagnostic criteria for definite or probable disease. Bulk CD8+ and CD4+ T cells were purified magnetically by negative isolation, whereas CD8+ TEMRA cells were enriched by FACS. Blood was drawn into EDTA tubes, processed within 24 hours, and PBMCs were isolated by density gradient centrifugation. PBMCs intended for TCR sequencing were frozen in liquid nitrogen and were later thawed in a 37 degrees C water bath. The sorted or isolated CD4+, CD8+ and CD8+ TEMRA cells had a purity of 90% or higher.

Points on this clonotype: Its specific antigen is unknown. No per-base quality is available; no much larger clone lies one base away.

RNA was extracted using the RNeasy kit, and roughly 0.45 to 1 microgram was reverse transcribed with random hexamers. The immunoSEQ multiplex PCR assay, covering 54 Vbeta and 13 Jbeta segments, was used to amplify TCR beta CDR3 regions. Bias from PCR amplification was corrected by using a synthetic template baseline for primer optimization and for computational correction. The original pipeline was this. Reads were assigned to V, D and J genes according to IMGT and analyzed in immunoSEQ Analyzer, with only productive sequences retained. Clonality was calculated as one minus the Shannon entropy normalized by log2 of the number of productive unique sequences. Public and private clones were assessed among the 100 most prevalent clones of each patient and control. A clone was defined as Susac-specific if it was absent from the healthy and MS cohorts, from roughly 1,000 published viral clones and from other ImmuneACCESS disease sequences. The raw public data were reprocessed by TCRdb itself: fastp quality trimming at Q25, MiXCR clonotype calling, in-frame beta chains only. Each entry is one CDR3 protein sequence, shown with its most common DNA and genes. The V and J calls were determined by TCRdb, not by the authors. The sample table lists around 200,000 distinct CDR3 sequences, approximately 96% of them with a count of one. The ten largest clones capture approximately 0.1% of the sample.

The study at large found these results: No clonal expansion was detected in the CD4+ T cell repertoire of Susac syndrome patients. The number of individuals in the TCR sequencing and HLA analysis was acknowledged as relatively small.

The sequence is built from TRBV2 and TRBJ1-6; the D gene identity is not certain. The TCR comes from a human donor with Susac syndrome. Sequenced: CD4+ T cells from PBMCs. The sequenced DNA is TGTGCCAGCAGTGACAGTAGAGATTCACCCCTCCACTTT. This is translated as CASSDSRDSPLHF.